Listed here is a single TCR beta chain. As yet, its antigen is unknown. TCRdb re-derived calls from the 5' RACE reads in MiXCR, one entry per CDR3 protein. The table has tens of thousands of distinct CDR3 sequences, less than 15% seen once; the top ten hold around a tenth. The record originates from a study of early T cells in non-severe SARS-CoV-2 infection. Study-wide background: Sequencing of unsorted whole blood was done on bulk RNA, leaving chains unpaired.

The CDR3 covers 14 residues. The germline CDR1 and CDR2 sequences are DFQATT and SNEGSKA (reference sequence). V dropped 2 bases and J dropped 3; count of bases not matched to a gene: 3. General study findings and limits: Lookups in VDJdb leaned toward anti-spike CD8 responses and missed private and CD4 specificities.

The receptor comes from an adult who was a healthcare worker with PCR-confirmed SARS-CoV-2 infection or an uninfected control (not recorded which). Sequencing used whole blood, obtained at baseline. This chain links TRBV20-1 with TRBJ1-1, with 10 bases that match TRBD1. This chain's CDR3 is CSARPGQGYTEAFF. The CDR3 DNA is TGCAGTGCTAGACCGGGACAGGGGTACACTGAAGCTTTCTTT.